The present T cell receptor beta chain was sequenced within a study of shared clonotypes between healthy human individuals. Study overall: Those who served as donors were a couple of women and a few men between the ages of 18 and 49.

Overall study findings and caveats: All-four-donor shared clonotypes had higher generation probabilities than non-shared clonotypes did.

The table lists this clone with a few counts. Its antigen is still unknown. Partitioning of CD4+ cells yielded a CD45RA+ naive subset and a CD45RA-negative memory subset. Assay runs were performed at deep level. Sequenced by immunoSEQ multiplex PCR; TCRdb stores in-frame clones only, minus some. This table has 2 million to 2.5 million clones, over 85% appearing once. The germline V gene encodes CDR1 GTSNPN and CDR2 SVGIG (reference sequence). Trimming removed 0 bases from V and 6 bases from J, with 9 bases in between. The CDR3 is 13 amino acids. The V call is TRBV30, the J call TRBJ2-1; TRBD2 might be the D (6 bases). This clonotype was obtained from a man aged 18 to 29 in good health. Some clones in this sample may be carry-over from other donors' samples. The sample consisted of naive CD4+ T cells from PBMCs. Subset noted: CD45RA+ positively selected. As DNA, the CDR3 is TGTGCCTGGAGTGTACACGGGAGCAATGAGCAGTTCTTC. Translation gives CAWSVHGSNEQFF.